Presented here are 27 T cell receptor beta chains from one specimen sequenced in a study of quantifying T cell responses using KT2 cells. Study at large: RNA was reverse transcribed with TCR alpha and beta constant-region primers.

An oligo carrying a UMI was ligated to the cDNA 3' end. The first PCR ran 3 to 5 cycles with an equimolar RC1.1 and RC1.2 beta primer mix. Each CDR3 protein gets one entry after TCRdb re-called the UMI-ligation and nested PCR reads with MiXCR. The sample contains about 33,000 distinct CDR3 sequences, 10% of which appear only once. Sequenced input: PBMCs spiked with cells of the T cell clone KT2. The receptors stem from a human donor.

The chain couples TRBV7-8 to TRBJ2-1, with D unresolved. Germline CDR1 is SGHVS and CDR2 is FQNEAQ. The V end lost 1 base, the J end lost 5 bases, and 9 bases lay between the germline ends. The CDR3 runs to 14 residues. CDR3 protein: CASSLGSYDNEQFF. The CDR3 coding sequence is TGTGCCAGCAGCTTAGGGTCGTACGACAATGAGCAGTTCTTC.

This clonotype has a count of ten or more. This chain uses TRBV29-1 with TRBJ1-1; 9 bases are a match to TRBD1. The CDR3 runs to 14 residues. CDR1 SQVTM and CDR2 ANQGSEA come from the germline V gene. J lost 5 bases, V lost 6 bases, and 10 bases had no gene match. CDR3 amino acids: CSVVDRGSRTEAFF. The CDR3 DNA reads as TGCAGCGTCGTAGACAGGGGGAGTCGGACTGAAGCTTTCTTT.

The rearrangement uses TRBV7-9 and TRBJ2-5; TRBD2 agrees at 11 bases. This CDR3 contains 15 residues. Germline CDR1 and CDR2: SEHNR and FQNEAQ (reference sequence). The V and J ends lost 5 bases and 5 bases, in that order; junction bases with no gene match: 7. The CDR3 loop reads CASSIVAGGVETQYF. As DNA, the CDR3 is TGTGCCAGCAGCATCGTAGCGGGAGGGGTGGAGACCCAGTACTTC.

The rearrangement joins TRBV12-3 or TRBV12-4 to TRBJ2-7; D ambiguous. The V end was cut by 4 bases, the J end by 2 bases, with 12 bases between. CDR3 length: 14 amino acids. The CDR3 spells CASSSTTRTYEQYF. Here the CDR3 DNA reads TGTGCCAGCAGTTCCACGACACGGACCTACGAGCAGTACTTC.

This rearrangement joins TRBV18 to TRBJ2-7; 7 nucleotides agree with TRBD1. The ends lost 6 bases at V and 7 bases at J; junction bases unmatched: 9. The CDR3 length is 13 residues. The germline V gene encodes CDR1 KGHSH and CDR2 LQKENI. CDR3 DNA sequence: TGTGCCAGCTCGCCCGGACAGGAGTTAGAGCAGTACTTC. It codes for CASSPGQELEQYF.

In its sample, this clonotype was seen a few times. V gene TRBV24-1 combines with J gene TRBJ2-1; 11 bases fit TRBD2. CDR1 is KGHDR, CDR2 SFDVKD, per germline. This CDR3 is 17 amino acids long. With 5 bases clipped from V and 0 bases from J, the junction kept 5 bases outside the gene matches. CDR3 bases: TGTGCCACCAGTGCCGTAACTAGCGGGAGCTCCTACAATGAGCAGTTCTTC. Encoded protein: CATSAVTSGSSYNEQFF.

This chain joins TRBV30 and TRBJ2-5; no reliable D call. V was trimmed by 0 bases and J by 2 bases, leaving 7 bases between them. The CDR3 is 13 residues long. Germline values: CDR1 GTSNPN, CDR2 SVGIG (reference sequence). This CDR3 reads CAWSVGPQETQYF. The CDR3 DNA is TGTGCCTGGAGTGTAGGCCCTCAAGAGACCCAGTACTTC.

This clonotype has ten or more counts. The V gene is TRBV27, the J gene TRBJ1-1; no clear D. Germline V gene sequence: CDR1 MNHEY, CDR2 SMNVEV (reference sequence). The germline V and J ends were trimmed by 8 bases and 1 base, with 5 bases remaining between them. The CDR3 extends over 11 amino acids. The CDR3 region is CASRRNTEAFF. CDR3 nucleotide sequence: TGTGCCAGCCGTCGGAACACTGAAGCTTTCTTT.

This clonotype was recorded a few times. The CDR3: CASSRLAGGPGANVLTF. CDR3 in DNA: TGCGCCAGCAGCCGCCTAGCGGGGGGGCCTGGGGCCAACGTCCTGACTTTC. This chain links TRBV4-1 with TRBJ2-6, with 12 bases that match TRBD2. Germline V gene data show CDR1 as MGHRA and CDR2 as YSYEKL. CDR3 length equals 17 residues. J was trimmed by 2 bases and V by 4 bases; bases with no gene match: 3.

The sample holds many counts of this clonotype. V usage is TRBV6-4 and J usage is TRBJ2-1, with 11 bases aligning to TRBD2. The CDR3 runs 15 residues. CDR1 is MRHNA and CDR2 is SNTAGT in the germline V gene. With V trimmed by 4 bases and J by 9 bases, 8 bases remained unmatched. The CDR3 region has the DNA TGTGCCAGCAGTGTTACACTAGCGGGGGATAGTGAGCAGTTCTTC. This encodes CASSVTLAGDSEQFF.

This clonotype was detected only a few times. The J gene is TRBJ1-2, the V gene TRBV6-4; D is possibly TRBD1 (6 bases). CDR1 and CDR2 from the germline V gene are MRHNA and SNTAGT. CDR3 length equals 12 residues. V lost 3 bases, J lost 4 bases, and 6 bases lay in between. DNA of the CDR3: TGTGCCAGCAGTGAACAGGGCTATGGCTACACCTTC. Its translation: CASSEQGYGYTF.

The V gene is TRBV18, the J gene TRBJ2-3; TRBD2 matches 15 bases. This CDR3 has 19 residues. Germline-derived CDR1 and CDR2 are KGHSH and LQKENI. With 3 bases clipped from V and 2 bases from J, the junction kept 9 bases outside the gene matches. CDR3 amino acids: CASSPGLAGGPPFTDTQYF. In DNA, the CDR3 is TGTGCCAGCTCACCGGGACTAGCGGGGGGACCACCCTTCACAGATACGCAGTATTTT.

This clonotype showed up just a few times. V gene TRBV20-1 combines with J gene TRBJ2-1; TRBD2 agrees at 10 bases. The V gene's germline CDR1 is DFQATT and CDR2 SNEGSKA (reference sequence). V shed 3 bases and J 10 bases; nucleotides not matched to a gene: 12. CDR3 length equals 15 residues. The CDR3 sequence: CSARGGSGRSGEQFF. The CDR3 bases are TGCAGTGCTAGGGGGGGTAGCGGGAGGTCGGGGGAGCAGTTCTTC.

This clonotype was counted between two and nine times. The V gene is TRBV11-2, the J gene TRBJ2-3, with TRBD2 matching 10 bases. Germline V gene data show CDR1 as SGHAT and CDR2 as FQNNGV. CDR3 length: 18 amino acids. The V segment lost 4 bases and the J segment 3 bases; nucleotides outside the gene matches: 13. CDR3 region: CASSSAGGPVSNTDTQYF. The CDR3 DNA sequence: TGTGCCAGCAGCTCAGCGGGGGGGCCAGTTTCTAATACAGATACGCAGTATTTT.

J is TRBJ1-5 and V is TRBV2; D is unclear. The CDR3 covers 13 residues. Germline CDR1 SNHLY, CDR2 FYNNEI. V was shortened by 3 bases and J by 5 bases, with 8 bases between the two germline ends. The CDR3 sequence is CASSESSYQPQHF. For the CDR3, the DNA is TGTGCCAGCAGTGAGTCATCATATCAGCCCCAGCATTTT.

The chain combines TRBV7-2 with TRBJ2-3, with 12 bases matching TRBD2. Per the germline V gene, CDR1 is SGHTA and CDR2 is FQGNSA. Trimming cost V 1 base and J 0 bases; bases outside gene matches: 5. The CDR3 contains 18 residues. The DNA of the CDR3 is TGTGCCAGCAGCTTAGAACTAGCGGGAGGACCGAGCACAGATACGCAGTATTTT. Its protein is CASSLELAGGPSTDTQYF.

This clonotype has ten or more counts. The chain uses TRBV6-2 or TRBV6-3 and TRBJ2-3; D is unclear. Germline CDR1 MNHEY, CDR2 SVGEGT. The CDR3 is 16 residues long. The V and J ends lost 6 bases and 5 bases respectively, with 21 bases between them. In DNA form, the CDR3 reads TGTGCCAGCAGCACCTCCATGGTTGGGGTTGGAGATACGCAGTATTTT. Translation gives CASSTSMVGVGDTQYF.

The genes are TRBV12-3 or TRBV12-4 and TRBJ2-7, with 8 bases matching TRBD2. V shed 2 bases and J 6 bases; nucleotides not matched to a gene: 9. The CDR3 covers 15 residues. CDR3 nucleotides: TGTGCCAGCAGTTTACGTCGAGCGGGGGCGCCCGAGCAGTACTTC. This gives the protein CASSLRRAGAPEQYF.

DNA of the CDR3: TGTGCCAGCAGCGAGACTAGCGGGAGTAACAATGAGCAGTTCTTC. Amino acids: CASSETSGSNNEQFF. The chain recombines TRBV9 with TRBJ2-1, with 12 bases aligning to TRBD2. Germline V gives CDR1 SGDLS, CDR2 YYNGEE. V shed 3 bases, J shed 5 bases, and the junction held 3 bases outside the gene matches. The CDR3 sequence is 15 residues long.

V and J are TRBV6-6 and TRBJ2-1; TRBD2 matches at 7 bases. Losses at the gene ends were 6 bases for V and 8 bases for J; bases not matched to a gene: 13. The CDR3 covers 15 residues. CDR1 is MNHNY, CDR2 SVGAGI, per germline (reference sequence). The DNA for the CDR3 is TGTGCCAGCAGAGAAAGCGGGGATGGGGAGGATGAGCAGTTCTTC. Protein product: CASRESGDGEDEQFF.

This clonotype was counted many times. The rearrangement uses TRBV12-3 or TRBV12-4 and TRBJ1-5; D is undetermined. Trimming took off 7 bases at V and 0 bases at J, with 10 bases between the two ends. The CDR3 has 14 residues. CDR3 coding DNA: TGTGCCAGCACGCCGACATATAGCAATCAGCCCCAGCATTTT. It yields the protein CASTPTYSNQPQHF.

This clonotype was counted at least ten times. This chain links TRBV4-1 with TRBJ1-1; 8 bases fit TRBD1. Germline assignment: CDR1 MGHRA and CDR2 YSYEKL. V gave up 0 bases and J gave up 1 base; unmatched junction bases: 10. CDR3 size: 18 residues. CDR3 protein: CASSQDPVSGTGNTEAFF. The CDR3 nucleotides are TGCGCCAGCAGCCAAGATCCAGTTTCCGGGACAGGGAACACTGAAGCTTTCTTT.

This clonotype was observed a few times. The J gene is TRBJ2-7, the V gene TRBV20-1, with no clear D. In germline, CDR1 is DFQATT, CDR2 SNEGSKA (reference sequence). V was shortened by 6 bases and J by 2 bases, with 17 bases between the two germline ends. The CDR3 contains 14 residues. The CDR3: CSAENPILTYEQYF. CDR3 coding DNA: TGCAGTGCCGAAAATCCGATCTTAACCTACGAGCAGTACTTC.

This clonotype turned up a few times. This rearrangement joins TRBV28 to TRBJ1-1; a weak D match, TRBD1 (5 bases). With 8 bases removed from V and 10 bases from J, the gap between germline ends came to 14 bases. Looked up from germline, CDR1 is MDHEN and CDR2 is SYDVKM. The CDR3 totals 11 residues. This CDR3 is CASWGGELAFF. The DNA for the CDR3 is TGTGCCAGCTGGGGGGGAGAGTTAGCTTTCTTT.

At least ten counts were recorded for this clonotype. This chain uses TRBV7-6 with TRBJ2-2; 7 nucleotides match TRBD2. J gave up 5 bases and V 1 base, and 4 bases lay outside the gene matches. Germline values: CDR1 SGHVS, CDR2 FNYEAQ. The CDR3 consists of 15 residues. Here the CDR3 reads CASSLGRRETGELFF. Written as DNA, the CDR3 is TGTGCCAGCAGCTTAGGGCGGCGGGAGACCGGGGAGCTGTTTTTT.

This clonotype has a handful of counts. This chain links TRBV6-2 or TRBV6-3 with TRBJ1-1; 7 bases fit TRBD1. V gave up 6 bases and J gave up 1 base; unmatched junction bases: 2. Germline CDR1 is MNHEY and CDR2 is SVGEGT. CDR3 length: 13 amino acids. The CDR3 loop reads CASRGQTNTEAFF. Written as DNA, the CDR3 is TGTGCCAGCAGGGGACAGACGAACACTGAAGCTTTCTTT.

V gene TRBV20-1 combines with J gene TRBJ1-1; weak D call: TRBD1 (6 bases). V was cut by 6 bases and J by 0 bases, with 14 bases left in between. This CDR3 comprises 14 residues. Germline-derived CDR1 and CDR2 are DFQATT and SNEGSKA (reference sequence). DNA for the CDR3: TGCAGTGCGAAAGACAGGCCCATGAACACTGAAGCTTTCTTT. Amino acid sequence: CSAKDRPMNTEAFF.